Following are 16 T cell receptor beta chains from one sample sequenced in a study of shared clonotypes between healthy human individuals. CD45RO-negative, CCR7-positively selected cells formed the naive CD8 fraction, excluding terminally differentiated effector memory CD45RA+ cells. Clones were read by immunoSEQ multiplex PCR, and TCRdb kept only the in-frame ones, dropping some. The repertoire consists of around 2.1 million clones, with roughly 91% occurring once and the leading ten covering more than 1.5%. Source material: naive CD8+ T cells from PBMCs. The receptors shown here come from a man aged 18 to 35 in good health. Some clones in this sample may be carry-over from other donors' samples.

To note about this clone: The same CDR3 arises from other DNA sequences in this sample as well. The DNA for the CDR3 is TGTGCCAGCAGCTTAGCAGCGAGCTCCTACGAGCAGTACTTC. Encoded protein: CASSLAASSYEQYF. This sequence joins TRBV7-9 and TRBJ2-7; no clear D gene. Germline loops: CDR1 SEHNR, CDR2 FQNEAQ (reference sequence). Trimming took 0 bases from V and 0 from J, leaving 6 bases between them. CDR3 size: 14 residues.

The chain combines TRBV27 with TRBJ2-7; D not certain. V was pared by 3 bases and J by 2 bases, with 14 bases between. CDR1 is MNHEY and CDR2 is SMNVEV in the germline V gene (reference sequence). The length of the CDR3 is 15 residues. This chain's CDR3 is CASSFFAGLTYEQYF. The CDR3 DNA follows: TGTGCCAGCAGTTTTTTCGCAGGTCTTACCTACGAGCAGTACTTC.

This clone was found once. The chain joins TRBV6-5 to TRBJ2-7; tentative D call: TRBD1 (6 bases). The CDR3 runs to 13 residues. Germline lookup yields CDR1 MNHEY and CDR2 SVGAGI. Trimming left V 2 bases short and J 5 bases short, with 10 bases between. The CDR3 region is CASSYDRLNEQYF. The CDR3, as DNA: TGTGCCAGCAGTTACGACAGGTTGAACGAGCAGTACTTC.

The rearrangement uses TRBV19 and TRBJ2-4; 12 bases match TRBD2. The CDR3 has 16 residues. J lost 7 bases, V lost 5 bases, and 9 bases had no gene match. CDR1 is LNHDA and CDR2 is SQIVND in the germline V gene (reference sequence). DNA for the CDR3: TGTGCCAGTAGTTGGAGCCTAGCGGGAGGGCCGAACATTCAGTACTTC. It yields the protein CASSWSLAGGPNIQYF.

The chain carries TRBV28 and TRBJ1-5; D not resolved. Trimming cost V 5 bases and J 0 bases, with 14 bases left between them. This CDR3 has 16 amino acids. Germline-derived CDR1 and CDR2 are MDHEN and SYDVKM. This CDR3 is CASSPPAANSNQPQHF. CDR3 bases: TGTGCCAGCAGTCCCCCAGCAGCTAATAGCAATCAGCCCCAGCATTTT.

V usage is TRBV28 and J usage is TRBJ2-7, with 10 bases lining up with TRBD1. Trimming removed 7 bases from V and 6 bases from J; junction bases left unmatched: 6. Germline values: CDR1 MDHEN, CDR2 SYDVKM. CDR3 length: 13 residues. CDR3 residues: CASTRGQGPEQYF. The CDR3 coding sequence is TGTGCCAGCACCCGGGGACAGGGGCCCGAGCAGTACTTC.

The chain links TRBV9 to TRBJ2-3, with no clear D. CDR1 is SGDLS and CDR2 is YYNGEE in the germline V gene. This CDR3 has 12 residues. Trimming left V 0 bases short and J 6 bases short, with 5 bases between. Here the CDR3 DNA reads TGTGCCAGCAGCGTAGATTGGGATACGCAGTATTTT. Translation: CASSVDWDTQYF. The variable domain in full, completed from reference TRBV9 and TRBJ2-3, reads DSGVTQTPKHLITATGQRVTLRCSPRSGDLSVYWYQQSLDQGLQFLIQYYNGEERAKGNILERFSAQQFPDLHSELNLSSLELGDSALYFCASSVDWDTQYFGPGTRLTVL.

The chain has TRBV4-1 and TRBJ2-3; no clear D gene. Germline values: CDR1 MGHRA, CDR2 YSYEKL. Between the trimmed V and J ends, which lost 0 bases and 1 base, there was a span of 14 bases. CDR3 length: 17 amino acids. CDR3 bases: TGCGCCAGCAGCCAAGAAATTGGTCCCCGGGGCACAGATACGCAGTATTTT. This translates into CASSQEIGPRGTDTQYF.

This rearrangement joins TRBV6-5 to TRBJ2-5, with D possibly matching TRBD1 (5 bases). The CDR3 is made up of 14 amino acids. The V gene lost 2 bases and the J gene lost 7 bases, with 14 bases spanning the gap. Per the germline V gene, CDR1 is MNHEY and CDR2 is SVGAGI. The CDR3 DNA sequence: TGTGCCAGCAGTTACAAGCTAGGGGATGGGACCCAGTACTTC. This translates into CASSYKLGDGTQYF.

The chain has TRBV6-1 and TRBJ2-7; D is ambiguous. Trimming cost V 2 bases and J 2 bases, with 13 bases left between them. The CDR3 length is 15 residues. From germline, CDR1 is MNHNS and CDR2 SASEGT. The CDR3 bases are TGTGCCAGCAGTGAATTTCCAGATCTTCCCTACGAGCAGTACTTC. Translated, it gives CASSEFPDLPYEQYF.

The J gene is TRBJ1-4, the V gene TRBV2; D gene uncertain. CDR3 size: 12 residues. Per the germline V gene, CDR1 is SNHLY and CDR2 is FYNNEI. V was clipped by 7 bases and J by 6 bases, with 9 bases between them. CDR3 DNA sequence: TGTGCCAGCACGGGCGGACATGAAAAACTGTTTTTT. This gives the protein CASTGGHEKLFF.

The CDR3 region has the DNA TGTGCCAGCTCCCCCCCGGGGGAACGGGATACGCAGTATTTT. This sequence encodes CASSPPGERDTQYF. The chain couples TRBV6-6 to TRBJ2-3; the D gene is possibly TRBD2 (6 bases). Germline values: CDR1 MNHNY, CDR2 SVGAGI (reference sequence). V was pared by 8 bases and J by 6 bases, with 18 bases between. The CDR3 is 14 residues long.

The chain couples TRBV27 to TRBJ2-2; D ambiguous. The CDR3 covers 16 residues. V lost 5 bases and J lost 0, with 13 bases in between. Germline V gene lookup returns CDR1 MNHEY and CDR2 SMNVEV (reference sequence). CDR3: CASSIFQHPNTGELFF. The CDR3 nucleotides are TGTGCCAGCAGTATATTCCAGCACCCGAACACCGGGGAGCTGTTTTTT.

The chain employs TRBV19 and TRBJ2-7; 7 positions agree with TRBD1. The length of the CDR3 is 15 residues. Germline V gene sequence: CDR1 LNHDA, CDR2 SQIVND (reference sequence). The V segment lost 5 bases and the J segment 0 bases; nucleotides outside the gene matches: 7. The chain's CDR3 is CASSEPGDSSYEQYF. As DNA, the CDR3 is TGTGCCAGTAGTGAACCCGGGGACAGCTCCTACGAGCAGTACTTC.

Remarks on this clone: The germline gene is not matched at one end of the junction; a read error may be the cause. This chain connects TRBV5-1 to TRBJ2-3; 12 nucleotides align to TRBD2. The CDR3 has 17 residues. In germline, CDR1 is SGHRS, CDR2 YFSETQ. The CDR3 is CASCLEPSGRALDTQYF. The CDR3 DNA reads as TGCGCCAGCTGCTTGGAACCTAGCGGGAGGGCCCTAGATACGCAGTATTTT.

The CDR3 protein is CASSLSPEANYGYTF. The CDR3 DNA reads as TGTGCCAGCAGCTTAAGTCCCGAAGCTAACTATGGCTACACCTTC. This sequence joins TRBV11-2 and TRBJ1-2; no clear D gene. Germline values: CDR1 SGHAT, CDR2 FQNNGV. The V end was cut by 2 bases, the J end by 0 bases, with 10 bases between. CDR3 size: 15 residues.